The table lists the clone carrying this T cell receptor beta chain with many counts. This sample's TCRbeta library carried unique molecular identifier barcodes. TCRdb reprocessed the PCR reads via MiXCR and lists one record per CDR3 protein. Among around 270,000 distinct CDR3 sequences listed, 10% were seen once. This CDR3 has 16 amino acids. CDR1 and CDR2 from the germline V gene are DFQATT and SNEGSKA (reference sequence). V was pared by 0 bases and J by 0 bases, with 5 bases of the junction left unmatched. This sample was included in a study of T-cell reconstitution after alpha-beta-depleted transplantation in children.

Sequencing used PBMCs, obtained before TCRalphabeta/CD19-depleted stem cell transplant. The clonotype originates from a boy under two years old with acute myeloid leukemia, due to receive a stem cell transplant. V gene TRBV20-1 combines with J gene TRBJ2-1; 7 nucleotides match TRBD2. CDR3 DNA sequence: TGCAGTGCTAGAGATCCAGCGGGGAGCTCCTACAATGAGCAGTTCTTC. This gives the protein CSARDPAGSSYNEQFF.